This T cell receptor (beta chain) is from a study of blood T cell repertoires in COVID-19. The study counted Cohort 3 donors as recovered given two negative PCRs, clearance, or symptom resolution. The CDR3 consists of 14 residues. V lost 9 bases, J lost 1 base, and 15 bases lay in between. Looked up from germline, CDR1 is MGHDK and CDR2 is SYGVNS. Original analysis: Amplification of reference gene primers was used by the study to estimate nucleated cell counts. Assay: immunoSEQ multiplex PCR; the TCRdb copy retains only in-frame clones and omits some. V and J calls plus clone size are reproduced from that table; the DNA served to infer D and trimming. This table has fewer than 500,000 clones, 85% to 90% appearing once.

This TCR was sampled from a man aged 25 to 40 who had recovered from COVID-19. The J gene is TRBJ2-5, the V gene TRBV25-1; D possibly corresponds to TRBD1 (6 bases). The sequenced sample was PBMCs or T cells enriched from blood (not recorded which). The CDR3, as DNA: TGTGCCAGGGGGGCGACTTCGGTCCAAGAGACCCAGTACTTC. Encoded protein: CARGATSVQETQYF.